A single T cell receptor (beta chain) is shown here with its context. Antigen specificity is unknown. The repertoire was sequenced with immunoSEQ multiplex PCR; TCRdb's copy has only in-frame clones and lacks some. In the table there are about 140,000 clones, 70% to 90% of which are singletons. The source of the sample is a study of cytomegalovirus exposure and HLA in healthy donors. Whole-study results and caveats: Among TCR beta chains, those listed as cytomegalovirus-associated numbered around 180. The CMV antigen specificity of a few CMV-associated chains was confirmed through in vitro analysis. Accounts indicate the classifier identified cytomegalovirus status with strong specificity and sensitivity. Most observed TCR sequences were rare, whereas some public TCRs were detected in many donors.

The origin of this receptor is a young woman in good health and CMV-seropositive. What was sequenced was PBMCs.

CDR3 sequence: CATSREHGGSAKNIQYF. The DNA of the CDR3 is TGTGCCACCAGCAGAGAGCACGGAGGGTCGGCCAAAAACATTCAGTACTTC. This chain joins TRBV15 and TRBJ2-4; a weak D match, TRBD2 (6 bases). CDR3 length equals 17 residues. The V and J ends lost 0 bases and 1 base respectively, with 13 bases between them. Germline V gene sequence: CDR1 LNHNV, CDR2 YYDKDF (reference sequence).